These T cell receptor beta chains were read from a single sample in a study of cytomegalovirus exposure and HLA in healthy donors. Clones were sequenced by immunoSEQ multiplex PCR, and TCRdb holds only the in-frame ones, with some missing. The repertoire has under 200,000 clones, around 80% of them found once; the top ten carry roughly 1.5%. Sequenced input: PBMCs. These receptors were collected from a woman between 18 and 29 years old in good health and CMV-seronegative. The CDR3 runs from the conserved cysteine through the conserved F or W. D genes are given only for firm matches. Size tells how often a clone was seen (once, few, many) or the class of an expanded clone, and some rows leave it out.

-,TRBV4-3,-,TRBJ2-7,CASSLSETYEQYF,TGCGCCAGCAGCTTGTCAGAAACCTACGAGCAGTACTTC
-,TRBV18,-,TRBJ1-2,CASSPGRWGDYGYTF,TGTGCCAGCTCACCCGGTAGATGGGGGGACTATGGCTACACCTTC
once,TRBV7-2,-,TRBJ2-5,CASTPTGGGETQYF,TGTGCCAGCACCCCCACAGGGGGGGGTGAGACCCAGTACTTC
-,TRBV27,-,TRBJ1-4,CASSLSWGGDEKLFF,TGTGCCAGCAGTTTATCATGGGGAGGGGATGAAAAACTGTTTTTT
few,TRBV27,TRBD1,TRBJ1-4,CASRDRPNEKLFF,TGTGCCAGCAGGGACAGGCCTAATGAAAAACTGTTTTTT
-,TRBV2,TRBD1,TRBJ2-2,CASSEPTGVTGELFF,TGTGCCAGCAGTGAACCAACAGGGGTCACCGGGGAGCTGTTTTTT
-,TRBV5-8,TRBD1,TRBJ1-2,CASSDHRGTPDNYGYTF,TGTGCCAGCAGCGACCACAGGGGGACACCCGATAACTATGGCTACACCTTC
-,TRBV4-3,-,TRBJ2-7,CASSQEHDRLAYEQYF,TGCGCCAGCAGCCAAGAGCACGACAGGTTGGCCTACGAGCAGTACTTC
few,TRBV7-9,-,TRBJ2-1,CASSLGGGNEQFF,TGTGCCAGCAGCTTAGGGGGAGGTAATGAGCAGTTCTTC
-,TRBV4-3,-,TRBJ2-7,CASSQDLDSSYEQYF,TGCGCCAGCAGCCAAGATCTTGACAGTTCCTACGAGCAGTACTTC
few,TRBV5-1,TRBD1,TRBJ2-5,CASSLAGGTGQETQYF,TGCGCCAGCAGCCTGGCCGGGGGGACAGGGCAAGAGACCCAGTACTTC
-,TRBV19,TRBD1,TRBJ1-1,CASSNLTGQNTEAFF,TGTGCCAGTAGCAACTTGACAGGGCAAAACACTGAAGCTTTCTTT
-,TRBV28,TRBD2,TRBJ2-4,CASSRLTSRPLLAKNIQYF,TGTGCCAGCAGCCGCCTGACTAGCCGCCCCCTTCTAGCCAAAAACATTCAGTACTTC
-,TRBV28,-,TRBJ1-4,CASSFSDSSTNEKLFF,TGTGCCAGCAGTTTTTCGGACAGTTCAACTAATGAAAAACTGTTTTTT
-,TRBV5-1,TRBD2,TRBJ2-1,CASSTLAGDVNEQFF,TGCGCCAGCAGCACCCTAGCGGGAGATGTGAATGAGCAGTTCTTC
-,TRBV29-1,-,TRBJ1-2,CSVDNAGNYGYTF,TGCAGCGTTGATAACGCAGGGAACTATGGCTACACCTTC
-,TRBV5-4,-,TRBJ1-6,CASSPNRSRLSDSPLHF,TGTGCCAGCAGCCCCAACAGGTCTCGCCTTAGTGATTCACCCCTCCACTTT
-,TRBV18,TRBD2,TRBJ2-3,CASSPTSGSLTDTQYF,TGTGCCAGCTCACCAACTAGCGGGAGCCTCACAGATACGCAGTATTTT
-,TRBV7-9,-,TRBJ2-4,CASNPTGPAKNIQYF,TGTGCCAGCAACCCTACAGGGCCAGCCAAAAACATTCAGTACTTC
-,TRBV28,-,TRBJ1-1,CASSSPPWHTEAFF,TGTGCCAGCAGTTCCCCCCCGTGGCACACTGAAGCTTTCTTT
-,TRBV18,TRBD1,TRBJ1-4,CASSPDRAPLNEKLFF,TGTGCCAGCTCACCCGACAGGGCGCCCCTTAATGAAAAACTGTTTTTT
-,TRBV9,TRBD2,TRBJ2-3,CASSARTSGTSGRDADTQYF,TGTGCCAGCAGCGCCAGAACCTCCGGGACTAGCGGGAGGGACGCAGATACGCAGTATTTT
-,TRBV5-1,TRBD1,TRBJ1-2,CASSVGGGVNYGYTF,TGCGCCAGCAGCGTAGGAGGGGGCGTTAACTATGGCTACACCTTC
-,TRBV28,-,TRBJ1-1,CASSGQILKAFF,TGTGCCAGCAGCGGACAGATTCTTAAAGCTTTCTTT
-,TRBV6-5,-,TRBJ2-3,CASSIYRAGTDTQYF,TGTGCCAGCAGCATTTACAGGGCCGGCACAGATACGCAGTATTTT
-,TRBV4-2,-,TRBJ2-1,CASSQDNLEGSNEQFF,TGTGCCAGCAGCCAAGATAACCTAGAAGGGAGCAATGAGCAGTTCTTC
-,TRBV7-2,TRBD1,TRBJ1-2,CASSFLEGAWGYTF,TGTGCCAGCAGCTTCCTCGAGGGGGCGTGGGGCTACACCTTC
-,TRBV11-3,TRBD1,TRBJ2-5,CASSSWTGGETQYF,TGTGCCAGCAGCTCTTGGACAGGGGGAGAGACCCAGTACTTC
few,TRBV2,-,TRBJ2-1,CASNPSSYNEQFF,TGTGCCAGCAACCCGAGCTCCTACAATGAGCAGTTCTTC
-,TRBV30,TRBD2,TRBJ2-1,CACPPEAGGDYNEQFF,TGTGCCTGCCCCCCGGAGGCGGGAGGAGACTACAATGAGCAGTTCTTC
-,TRBV7-2,TRBD1,TRBJ2-3,CASGGTGGGYTQYF,TGTGCCAGCGGGGGGACAGGGGGCGGATATACGCAGTATTTT
-,TRBV10-2,-,TRBJ2-5,CASSEDSRTQYF,TGCGCCAGCAGTGAAGACTCGCGGACCCAGTACTTC
-,TRBV28,TRBD2,TRBJ2-1,CASSSGLAGGDEQFF,TGTGCCAGCAGTTCTGGACTAGCGGGAGGGGACGAGCAGTTCTTC
-,TRBV4-3,-,TRBJ1-2,CASSQDRSGHGYTF,TGCGCCAGCAGCCAAGATCGAAGCGGCCATGGCTACACCTTC
-,TRBV5-4,-,TRBJ1-5,CASSLDRTGPQHF,TGTGCCAGCAGCTTGGACAGAACCGGGCCCCAGCATTTT
once,TRBV6-4,TRBD1,TRBJ1-2,CASSKDRGDYGYTF,TGTGCCAGCAGTAAGGACAGGGGCGACTATGGCTACACCTTC
few,TRBV5-1,-,TRBJ2-6,CASSFTVSGANVLTF,TGCGCCAGCAGCTTTACTGTCTCTGGGGCCAACGTCCTGACTTTC
-,TRBV6-5,TRBD1,TRBJ1-1,CASSRQGANEAFF,TGTGCCAGCAGTCGACAGGGGGCAAATGAAGCTTTCTTT
-,TRBV19,-,TRBJ2-1,CASSISSSRMTYNEQFF,TGTGCCAGTAGTATATCCTCTAGCCGAATGACCTACAATGAGCAGTTCTTC
-,TRBV4-1,-,TRBJ1-2,CASSPAAHAGGYTF,TGCGCCAGCAGCCCGGCTGCCCACGCCGGGGGCTACACCTTC
-,TRBV27,TRBD2,TRBJ2-7,CASSLSTSGVSYEQYF,TGTGCCAGCAGTTTGTCGACTAGCGGCGTCTCCTACGAGCAGTACTTC